The clone carrying this T cell receptor beta chain was found many times. Antigen unknown. The CDR3 contains 14 residues. CDR1 is MNHEY and CDR2 is SVGAGI in the germline V gene. Trimming stripped 3 bases from V and 4 bases from J, with 12 bases between. This sample is drawn from a study of T cell repertoires in cytomegalovirus infection. Study background: Signatures in public TCR beta sequences pointed to both CMV infection and matching HLA type. Overall study findings and caveats: The study identified carriers of CMV plus the relevant HLA from cumulative public TCR beta family frequency. Within the response measured ex vivo, HLA-C-restricted CMV-specific TCR beta clonotypes were dominant.

Each CDR3 protein gets one entry after TCRdb re-called the reads with MiXCR. The sample holds 76,000 or so distinct CDR3 sequences; more than 3.5% are singletons and the top ten take under 6%. The sequence was collected from a human donor in good health (CMV status not recorded). Some clones in this sample may be carry-over from other donors' samples. The chain is built from TRBV6-5 and TRBJ1-2; no clear D. The sequencing sample was made of PBMCs. The CDR3 coding sequence is TGTGCCAGCAGTTATATAGGGAGTATCTATGGCTACACCTTC. Translating it yields CASSYIGSIYGYTF.